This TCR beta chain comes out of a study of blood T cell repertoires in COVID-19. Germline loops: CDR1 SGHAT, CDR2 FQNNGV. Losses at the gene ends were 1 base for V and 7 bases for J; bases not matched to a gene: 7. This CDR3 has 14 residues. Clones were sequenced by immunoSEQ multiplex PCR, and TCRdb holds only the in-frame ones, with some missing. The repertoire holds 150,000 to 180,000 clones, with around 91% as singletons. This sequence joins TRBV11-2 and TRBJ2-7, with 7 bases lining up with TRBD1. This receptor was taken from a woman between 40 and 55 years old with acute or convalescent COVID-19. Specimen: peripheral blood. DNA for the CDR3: TGTGCCAGCAGCTTAGGGACAGGCCCTTGGGAGCAGTACTTC. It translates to CASSLGTGPWEQYF.